These 16 T cell receptor beta chains share one sample of origin, sequenced in a study of shared clonotypes between healthy human individuals. CD8 cells classed as naive were CD45RO-negative and positively selected for CCR7, excluding terminally differentiated effector memory CD45RA+ cells. Profiled with immunoSEQ multiplex PCR; TCRdb holds only in-frame clones, not every one. The sample contains some 2,100,000 clones, under 95% of which appear only once. Sequencing used naive CD8+ T cells from PBMCs. The origin of the receptors is a man aged 18 to 35 in good health. Some clones in this sample may be carry-over from other donors' samples.

The chain uses TRBV27 and TRBJ1-2, with no clear D. The ends were cut back, 4 bases at V and 0 bases at J, with 15 bases in the middle. CDR3 length: 16 amino acids. Looked up from germline, CDR1 is MNHEY and CDR2 is SMNVEV (reference sequence). The CDR3 loop reads CASSYNSDGANYGYTF. CDR3 nucleotides: TGTGCCAGCAGTTATAACAGCGACGGCGCTAACTATGGCTACACCTTC.

The chain links TRBV5-4 to TRBJ2-7, with a weak D call TRBD1 (5 bases). The CDR3 sequence is 15 residues long. CDR1 SGHNT and CDR2 YYREEE come from the germline V gene (reference sequence). The V end lost 0 bases, the J end lost 1 base, and 11 bases lay between the germline ends. In DNA form, the CDR3 reads TGTGCCAGCAGCTTGGGCCGGCAGGGATCCTACGAGCAGTACTTC. Translated, it gives CASSLGRQGSYEQYF.

The J gene is TRBJ2-4, the V gene TRBV13; D possibly matches TRBD1 or TRBD2 (5 bases each). The CDR3 spans 16 residues. The germline gives CDR1 PRHDT, CDR2 FYEKMQ (reference sequence). Trimming stripped 8 bases from V and 0 bases from J, with 17 bases between. This CDR3 is CASSLVGVLAKNIQYF. Written as DNA, the CDR3 is TGTGCCAGCTCTCTCGTGGGGGTTCTAGCCAAAAACATTCAGTACTTC.

V and J are TRBV7-7 and TRBJ2-5; tentative D call: TRBD1 (5 bases). Germline V CDR1 and CDR2: SSHAT, FNYEAQ (reference sequence). The CDR3 runs to 17 residues. Trimming took 5 bases from V and 2 from J, leaving 21 bases between them. Here the CDR3 reads CASSLGPIGHSQETQYF. The CDR3 DNA reads TGTGCCAGCAGCCTCGGGCCCATCGGACACTCTCAAGAGACCCAGTACTTC.

The rearrangement links TRBV11-2 to TRBJ2-7; a weak D match, TRBD1 (5 bases). V was cut by 2 bases and J by 2 bases, with 19 bases left in between. Germline values: CDR1 SGHAT, CDR2 FQNNGV. CDR3 size: 17 residues. The CDR3 nucleotides read TGTGCCAGCAGCTTATCCTACCTGAAAGGGGCCACCTACGAGCAGTACTTC. It encodes CASSLSYLKGATYEQYF.

DNA of the CDR3: TGTGCCAGCAGCTTGTCAGGGGCCTCCTACGAGCAGTACTTC. Translated, it gives CASSLSGASYEQYF. The rearrangement uses TRBV5-6 and TRBJ2-7, with D possibly TRBD1 on 6 matching bases. This CDR3 is built from 14 residues. V lost 1 base to trimming and J lost 0 bases, with 8 bases between them. From germline, CDR1 is SGHDT and CDR2 YYEEEE.

The rearrangement joins TRBV29-1 to TRBJ2-7; 7 positions match TRBD2. The CDR3 has 11 residues. Germline trimming cut 6 bases from V and 7 bases from J; bases unmatched to any gene: 6. Germline V gene data show CDR1 as SQVTM and CDR2 as ANQGSEA. The CDR3 is CSVRLAWEQYF. The DNA for the CDR3 is TGCAGCGTCAGACTAGCCTGGGAGCAGTACTTC.

V and J are TRBV6-1 and TRBJ1-1; tentative D call: TRBD1 (6 bases). CDR1 is MNHNS, CDR2 SASEGT, per germline. Deletions cut 4 bases from V and 10 bases from J, with 13 bases between. The CDR3 length is 12 residues. This CDR3 reads CASSGRGPGAFF. CDR3 bases: TGTGCCAGCAGTGGCAGGGGCCCGGGAGCTTTCTTT.

The chain joins TRBV6-1 to TRBJ2-1; D gene uncertain. The ends were cut back, 6 bases at V and 7 bases at J, with 19 bases in the middle. The CDR3 is made up of 15 amino acids. Germline V CDR1 and CDR2: MNHNS, SASEGT. CDR3 residues: CASRETHYLVNEQFF. CDR3 bases: TGTGCCAGCAGAGAGACTCATTATTTAGTGAATGAGCAGTTCTTC.

The chain joins TRBV27 to TRBJ1-1; tentatively, D is TRBD1 (6 bases). The CDR3 has 15 residues. The ends were cut back, 7 bases at V and 3 bases at J, with 18 bases in the middle. Germline V gives CDR1 MNHEY, CDR2 SMNVEV (reference sequence). The chain's CDR3 is CASIPVWGLDTEAFF. CDR3 DNA sequence: TGTGCCAGCATTCCGGTTTGGGGGCTGGACACTGAAGCTTTCTTT.

Concerning this clone: The sample has other DNA sequences that encode this CDR3 too. V usage is TRBV5-6 and J usage is TRBJ2-3, with D unclear. Trimming shortened V by 4 bases and J by 0 bases, and 6 bases separated the two germline ends. There are 13 residues in the CDR3. Per the germline V gene, CDR1 is SGHDT and CDR2 is YYEEEE. The CDR3 loop reads CASSPPSTDTQYF. CDR3 bases: TGTGCCAGCAGCCCCCCTAGCACAGATACGCAGTATTTT.

The DNA for the CDR3 is TGTGCCAGCAGTTTTAACGGTCCCTACGAGCAGTACTTC. It is translated as CASSFNGPYEQYF. V gene TRBV28 combines with J gene TRBJ2-7; D uncertain. The CDR3 totals 13 residues. Germline CDR1 MDHEN, CDR2 SYDVKM. The V end lost 3 bases, the J end lost 2 bases, and 8 bases lay between the germline ends.

The chain recombines TRBV19 with TRBJ2-1; D ambiguous. Germline CDR1 is LNHDA and CDR2 is SQIVND (reference sequence). CDR3 length: 14 residues. The V and J ends lost 5 bases and 0 bases respectively, with 8 bases between them. For the CDR3, the DNA is TGTGCCAGTAGTGACCACCCCTCCTACAATGAGCAGTTCTTC. Residues: CASSDHPSYNEQFF. Combining the CDR3 with reference TRBV19 and TRBJ2-1 gives the whole variable domain DGGITQSPKYLFRKEGQNVTLSCEQNLNHDAMYWYRQDPGQGLRLIYYSQIVNDFQKGDIAEGYSVSREKKESFPLTVTSAQKNPTAFYLCASSDHPSYNEQFFGPGTRLTVL.

This chain links TRBV27 with TRBJ1-1; D is possibly TRBD1 (5 bases). The V end lost 5 bases, the J end lost 3 bases, and 16 bases lay between the germline ends. The length of the CDR3 is 15 residues. The germline gives CDR1 MNHEY, CDR2 SMNVEV (reference sequence). The CDR3 DNA is TGTGCCAGCAGTCGGGGGGGGTCGGGGGACACTGAAGCTTTCTTT. Its translation: CASSRGGSGDTEAFF.

The rearrangement links TRBV6-1 to TRBJ2-3, with 8 bases fitting TRBD1. Germline assignment: CDR1 MNHNS and CDR2 SASEGT. CDR3 length: 15 residues. V dropped 3 bases and J dropped 2; count of bases not matched to a gene: 4. CDR3 sequence: CASSEYRGVTDTQYF. The CDR3 DNA follows: TGTGCCAGCAGTGAGTACAGGGGGGTCACAGATACGCAGTATTTT.

The chain links TRBV5-6 to TRBJ1-1, with 7 bases aligning to TRBD1. Germline CDR1 SGHDT, CDR2 YYEEEE. V lost 3 bases to trimming and J lost 7 bases; unmatched junction nucleotides: 3. The length of the CDR3 is 12 residues. Here the CDR3 reads CASSYGTVEAFF. In DNA form, the CDR3 reads TGTGCCAGCAGCTACGGGACAGTTGAAGCTTTCTTT.